This T cell receptor (beta chain) was identified in a study of cytomegalovirus exposure and HLA in healthy donors. The study ran its PCR with 60 Vbeta and 13 Jbeta primers. Assay used: immunoSEQ multiplex PCR; TCRdb lists only in-frame clones, some missing. The sample has approximately 160,000 clones, 77% seen once. The CDR3 has 16 residues. V dropped 5 bases and J dropped 6 bases, with 20 bases sitting between them. Germline V gene sequence: CDR1 MNHEY, CDR2 SVGAGI. Material for sequencing was PBMCs. The V gene is TRBV6-5, the J gene TRBJ1-5; D uncertain. This clonotype was sampled from a woman in her thirties in good health and CMV-seronegative. CDR3: CASSNYPRGRGQPQHF. The CDR3 nucleotides read TGTGCCAGCAGTAACTACCCGCGCGGTAGAGGTCAGCCCCAGCATTTT.